This note documents a single TCR beta chain sequence. The data originate from a study of blood T cell repertoires in COVID-19. For the study at large: The origin of the acute and convalescent COVID-19 samples was the United States, Italy and Spain. The cDNA or gDNA used as material had been derived from T cells, B-cell-depleted T cells, or PBMCs.

Trimming removed 6 bases from V and 3 bases from J, with 14 bases in between. This CDR3 comprises 13 residues. Germline V gene data show CDR1 as SQVTM and CDR2 as ANQGSEA. Under the authors' procedure: Reference gene primer amplification gave estimated nucleated cell counts. Only in-frame clones appear in the TCRdb table, and some are missing; sequencing was by immunoSEQ multiplex PCR. V and J calls and clone size come straight from that table; D and trimming were deduced from the DNA. The table includes approximately 260,000 clones, approximately 87% detected once. This sequence was found in a human donor in a cohort sampled during active COVID-19. The rearrangement uses TRBV29-1 and TRBJ1-1, with D unresolved. The source material was peripheral blood. CDR3 in DNA: TGCAGCGTCGCCGGAGCTCTTTACACTGAAGCTTTCTTT. Translation: CSVAGALYTEAFF. Full variable domain (remainder filled in from reference TRBV29-1 and TRBJ1-1): SAVISQKPSRDICQRGTSLTIQCQVDSQVTMMFWYRQQPGQSLTLIATANQGSEATYESGFVIDKFPISRPNLTFSTLTVSNMSPEDSSIYLCSVAGALYTEAFFGQGTRLTVV.